The rows below give T cell receptor beta chains drawn from one sample of a study of T cell repertoires in cytomegalovirus infection. TCRdb fed the reads into MiXCR, producing one record per CDR3 protein. The repertoire holds around 630,000 distinct CDR3 sequences, with approximately 24% as singletons. The specimen sequenced was CD8+ T cells from PBMCs. Receptor source: a human donor in good health (CMV status not recorded). Some clones in this sample may be carry-over from other donors' samples. Each CDR3 is given with its conserved first and last residue. Fields, in order: V gene, clone size, D gene, J gene, CDR3 protein, CDR3 DNA. The D gene is left open where the match is weak. The size field is filled for only some rows; it gives once, few, many or a size class.

TRBV28	many	.	TRBJ1-3	CASSTQGEPHSGNTIYF	TGTGCCAGCAGTACACAGGGTGAGCCCCACTCTGGAAACACCATATATTTT
TRBV7-3	.	.	TRBJ2-2	CVSSLTNTGELFF	TGTGTCAGCAGCTTAACCAACACCGGGGAGCTGTTTTTT
TRBV12-3/TRBV12-4	many	TRBD2	TRBJ2-1	CASSLLAGGWNEQFF	TGTGCCAGCAGTTTACTAGCGGGGGGCTGGAATGAGCAGTTCTTC
TRBV7-6	few	.	TRBJ2-1	CASSRPAASYNEQFF	TGTGCCAGCAGCCGCCCGGCGGCGTCCTACAATGAGCAGTTCTTC
TRBV28	.	.	TRBJ1-1	CASSLYSGIEGTEAFF	TGTGCCAGCAGTCTCTATTCAGGGATAGAGGGCACTGAAGCTTTCTTT
TRBV20-1	.	.	TRBJ2-1	CNARYGGSHTEQFF	TGCAATGCTAGATACGGTGGCAGCCACACTGAGCAGTTCTTC
TRBV10-3	.	TRBD1	TRBJ2-5	CAISESWTGGRQETQYF	TGTGCCATCAGTGAGTCCTGGACAGGGGGCCGGCAAGAGACCCAGTACTTC
TRBV13	few	.	TRBJ1-2	CASSLRGPGDGYTF	TGTGCCAGCAGCTTACGGGGCCCAGGCGATGGCTACACCTTC
TRBV20-1	few	.	TRBJ2-3	CSARDHPGGTDTQYF	TGCAGTGCTAGAGATCATCCGGGGGGCACAGATACGCAGTATTTT
TRBV28	few	.	TRBJ2-2	CASSWVGRQRVGELFF	TGTGCCAGCAGTTGGGTTGGCCGACAGCGAGTGGGGGAGCTGTTTTTT
TRBV4-1	.	TRBD1	TRBJ1-6	CASSHVGDRGSSPLHF	TGCGCCAGCAGCCATGTCGGGGACAGGGGGTCTTCACCCCTCCACTTT
TRBV12-5	.	.	TRBJ2-3	CASGSYTDTQYF	TGTGCTAGTGGTTCGTACACAGATACGCAGTATTTT
TRBV28	.	.	TRBJ2-1	CASSLWARRDLGRRNEQFF	TGTGCCAGCAGTTTATGGGCTAGGCGAGACCTAGGGCGAAGAAATGAGCAGTTCTTC
TRBV19	few	.	TRBJ2-1	CASSMQGYNEQFF	TGTGCCAGTAGTATGCAAGGTTACAATGAGCAGTTCTTC
TRBV7-9	many	.	TRBJ1-5	CASSTTREHSNQPQHF	TGTGCCAGCAGCACTACTAGGGAACATAGCAATCAGCCCCAGCATTTT
TRBV13	few	.	TRBJ1-2	CASSRTWERYTF	TGTGCCAGCAGCCGGACGTGGGAAAGGTACACCTTC
TRBV6-2/TRBV6-3	few	.	TRBJ1-5	CASSYLGNSNQPQHF	TGTGCCAGCAGTTATCTCGGTAACAGCAATCAGCCCCAGCATTTT
TRBV4-3	few	.	TRBJ1-4	CASSRQATNEKLFF	TGCGCCAGCAGCCGACAGGCAACTAATGAAAAACTGTTTTTT
TRBV7-8	many	.	TRBJ2-3	CASSLKGSAKGPTDTQYF	TGTGCCAGCAGCTTAAAAGGAAGCGCAAAGGGGCCCACAGATACGCAGTATTTT
TRBV2	.	.	TRBJ2-6	CARDGFSGANVLTF	TGTGCCAGGGACGGTTTCTCTGGGGCCAACGTCCTGACTTTC
TRBV28	many	TRBD1	TRBJ2-5	CASSLYDRGEETQYF	TGTGCCAGCAGTTTATATGACAGGGGGGAGGAGACCCAGTACTTC
TRBV27	.	.	TRBJ2-3	CASSPGSGEPFVDTQYF	TGTGCCAGCAGCCCCGGGTCGGGGGAACCTTTTGTCGATACGCAGTATTTT
TRBV5-1	few	TRBD2	TRBJ2-5	CASSLGRGGREETQYF	TGCGCCAGCAGCTTGGGTCGGGGGGGCAGGGAAGAGACCCAGTACTTC
TRBV19	.	.	TRBJ1-1	CASSIEAGLTEAFF	TGTGCCAGTAGTATAGAGGCCGGTCTCACTGAAGCTTTCTTT
TRBV5-5	.	.	TRBJ2-7	CASLGRREQYF	TGTGCCAGTTTGGGGAGGCGCGAGCAGTACTTC
TRBV12-3/TRBV12-4	many	.	TRBJ1-2	CASSFWTVNNDPDGYTF	TGTGCCAGCAGTTTTTGGACAGTCAATAACGATCCGGATGGCTACACCTTC
TRBV6-1	few	.	TRBJ2-3	CASGLDPGTSTDTQYF	TGTGCCAGCGGCTTAGACCCGGGGACTAGCACAGATACGCAGTATTTT
TRBV12-5	few	TRBD1	TRBJ2-4	CASGFLTGSSGDKNIQYF	TGTGCTAGTGGTTTTTTGACAGGGTCAAGTGGTGACAAAAACATTCAGTACTTC
TRBV29-1	.	.	TRBJ2-5	CSVVFAIGETQYF	TGCAGCGTTGTTTTCGCAATCGGGGAGACCCAGTACTTC